The rows below give T cell receptor beta chains drawn from one sample of a study of technical replicates of blood from several donors. Measured with immunoSEQ multiplex PCR; TCRdb has only the in-frame clones, and not every one. The sample consists of around 80,000 clones, roughly nine tenths of them appearing once. What was sequenced was T cells isolated from PBMCs. The receptors originated from a human donor in good health. The CDR3 runs from the conserved cysteine through the conserved F or W. A D gene is named only where the DNA matches it firmly. The size field is filled for only some rows; it gives once, few, many or a size class.

>15|TRBV7-9|TRBJ2-1|once|TRBD1
CASSSEDRGLSEQFF
TGTGCCAGCAGCTCGGAGGACAGGGGGCTCAGTGAGCAGTTCTTC
>14|TRBV2|TRBJ1-2|-|TRBD1
CASSRDREDYGYTF
TGTGCCAGCAGTCGGGACAGGGAAGACTATGGCTACACCTTC
>13|TRBV19|TRBJ1-1|-|-
CASSTTPGVEAFF
TGTGCCAGTAGTACAACGCCAGGGGTTGAAGCTTTCTTT
>14|TRBV6-5|TRBJ2-7|-|-
CASRLRQEPYEQYF
TGTGCCAGCAGACTACGACAGGAGCCCTACGAGCAGTACTTC
>14|TRBV5-1|TRBJ2-3|-|TRBD2
CASSPLAGGDTQYF
TGCGCCAGCAGTCCCTTAGCGGGGGGGGATACGCAGTATTTT
>19|TRBV5-6|TRBJ1-1|-|TRBD1
CASSLGRAQTGVWAAEAFF
TGTGCCAGCAGCTTGGGTCGCGCTCAGACAGGGGTCTGGGCAGCTGAAGCTTTCTTT
>13|TRBV19|TRBJ1-2|once|TRBD1
CASSPGTGYGYTF
TGTGCCAGTAGCCCCGGGACAGGGTATGGCTACACCTTC
>15|TRBV11-2|TRBJ1-1|-|-
CASSPSTGSGTEAFF
TGTGCCAGCAGCCCCTCAACAGGGAGCGGCACTGAAGCTTTCTTT
>14|TRBV19|TRBJ1-5|-|-
CASSTTVSGQPQHF
TGTGCCAGTAGTACAACAGTTTCGGGGCAGCCCCAGCATTTT
>11|TRBV28|TRBJ2-1|-|-
CASNARNEQFF
TGTGCCAGCAACGCCAGGAATGAGCAGTTCTTC
>17|TRBV18|TRBJ2-4|-|-
CASSPGGIRLAKNIQYF
TGTGCCAGCTCACCAGGAGGGATAAGACTAGCCAAAAACATTCAGTACTTC
>16|TRBV6-1|TRBJ2-5|-|TRBD2
CASSDFSGGARKTQYF
TGTGCCAGCAGTGACTTTAGCGGGGGGGCGCGAAAGACCCAGTACTTC
>13|TRBV19|TRBJ1-2|-|TRBD1
CATRGQGIYGYTF
TGTGCCACCAGGGGACAGGGGATCTATGGCTACACCTTC
>13|TRBV30|TRBJ2-7|-|-
CAWRSAGAYEQYF
TGTGCCTGGAGATCGGCAGGGGCGTACGAGCAGTACTTC
>16|TRBV10-3|TRBJ2-2|-|-
CAISESVLRDTGELFF
TGTGCCATCAGTGAGTCGGTCCTGAGGGACACCGGGGAGCTGTTTTTT
>12|TRBV30|TRBJ2-5|-|-
CAWSVLPGQQYF
TGTGCCTGGAGTGTACTTCCAGGGCAGCAGTACTTC
>13|TRBV7-9|TRBJ1-1|-|-
CASSFTGNTEAFF
TGTGCCAGCAGCTTCACGGGTAACACTGAAGCTTTCTTT
>16|TRBV11-2|TRBJ1-1|-|-
CASSLVFGRVNTEAFF
TGTGCCAGCAGCTTAGTGTTTGGCAGGGTGAACACTGAAGCTTTCTTT
>14|TRBV7-7|TRBJ2-1|-|TRBD2
CASSQTSGNNEQFF
TGTGCCAGCAGCCAGACTAGCGGGAATAATGAGCAGTTCTTC
>13|TRBV7-2|TRBJ2-1|-|-
CASSLLRGNEQFF
TGTGCCAGCAGCTTACTTCGGGGCAATGAGCAGTTCTTC
>17|TRBV7-2|TRBJ2-2|once|-
CASSGRRMALKGGELFF
TGTGCCAGCAGCGGCCGGAGAATGGCTCTTAAAGGCGGGGAGCTGTTTTTT
>13|TRBV6-1|TRBJ2-5|-|TRBD1
CASSPGQQETQYF
TGTGCCAGCAGCCCGGGACAGCAAGAGACCCAGTACTTC
>16|TRBV5-6|TRBJ1-1|once|-
CASSSETTGRNTEAFF
TGTGCCAGCAGCTCAGAAACGACAGGACGGAACACTGAAGCTTTCTTT
>16|TRBV6-1|TRBJ1-6|-|-
CASSDPPGQNNSPLHF
TGTGCCAGCAGTGATCCCCCGGGACAAAATAATTCACCCCTCCACTTT
>12|TRBV28|TRBJ2-7|-|-
CASTPRSYEQYF
TGTGCCAGCACCCCGCGGAGTTACGAGCAGTACTTC
>14|TRBV4-1|TRBJ2-7|-|-
CASSVRQDHYEQYF
TGCGCCAGCAGCGTCCGACAGGATCACTACGAGCAGTACTTC
>17|TRBV5-4|TRBJ2-5|-|TRBD1
CASSLEETGIYQETQYF
TGTGCCAGCAGCTTGGAGGAGACAGGGATATACCAAGAGACCCAGTACTTC
>14|TRBV14|TRBJ1-1|-|-
CASSPQGGGTEAFF
TGTGCCAGCAGCCCCCAGGGAGGCGGCACTGAAGCTTTCTTT
>15|TRBV7-9|TRBJ1-1|-|-
CASSLFGQANTEAFF
TGTGCCAGCAGCTTATTTGGTCAAGCGAACACTGAAGCTTTCTTT
>15|TRBV7-9|TRBJ2-7|once|TRBD1
CASSFPGQGKYEQYF
TGTGCCAGCAGCTTTCCCGGACAGGGGAAGTACGAGCAGTACTTC
>16|TRBV4-1|TRBJ1-2|-|TRBD1
CASRHPGTGREVGYTF
TGCGCCAGCAGGCATCCCGGGACAGGGAGGGAGGTGGGCTACACCTTC
>14|TRBV2|TRBJ1-2|once|-
CASSETGPNYGYTF
TGTGCCAGCAGTGAAACAGGCCCGAACTATGGCTACACCTTC